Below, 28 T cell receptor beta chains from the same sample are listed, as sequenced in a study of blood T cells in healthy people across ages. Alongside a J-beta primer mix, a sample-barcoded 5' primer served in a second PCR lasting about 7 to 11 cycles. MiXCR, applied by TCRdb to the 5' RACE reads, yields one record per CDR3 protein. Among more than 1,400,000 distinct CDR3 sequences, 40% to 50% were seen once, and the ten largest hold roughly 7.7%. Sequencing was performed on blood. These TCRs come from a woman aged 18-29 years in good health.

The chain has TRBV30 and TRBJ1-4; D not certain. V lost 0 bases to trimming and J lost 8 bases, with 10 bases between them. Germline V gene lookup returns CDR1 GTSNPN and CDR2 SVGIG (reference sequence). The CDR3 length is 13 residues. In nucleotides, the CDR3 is TGTGCCTGGAGTGTGGTAGGAGGCGAAAAACTGTTTTTT. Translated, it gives CAWSVVGGEKLFF.

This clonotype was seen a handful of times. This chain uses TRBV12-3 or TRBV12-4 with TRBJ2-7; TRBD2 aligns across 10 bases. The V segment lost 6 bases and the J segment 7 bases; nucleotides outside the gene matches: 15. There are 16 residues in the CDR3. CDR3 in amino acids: CASRPLAGDSYNEQYF. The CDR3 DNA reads TGTGCCAGCAGACCTCTAGCGGGGGACTCCTACAATGAGCAGTACTTC.

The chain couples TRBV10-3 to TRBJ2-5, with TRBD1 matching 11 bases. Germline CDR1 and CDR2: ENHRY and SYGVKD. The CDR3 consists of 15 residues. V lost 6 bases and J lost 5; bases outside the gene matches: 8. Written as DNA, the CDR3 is TGTGCCATCAGAAAGGGACAGGGGGAGGGGGAGACCCAGTACTTC. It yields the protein CAIRKGQGEGETQYF.

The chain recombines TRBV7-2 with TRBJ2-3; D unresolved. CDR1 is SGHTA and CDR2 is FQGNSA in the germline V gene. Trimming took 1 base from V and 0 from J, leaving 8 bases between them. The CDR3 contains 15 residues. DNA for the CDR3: TGTGCCAGCAGCTTAGTGTACGGCAGCACAGATACGCAGTATTTT. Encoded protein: CASSLVYGSTDTQYF. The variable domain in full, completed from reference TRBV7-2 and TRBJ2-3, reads GAGVSQSPSNKVTEKGKDVELRCDPISGHTALYWYRQSLGQGLEFLIYFQGNSAPDKSGLPSDRFSAERTGGSVSTLTIQRTQQEDSAVYLCASSLVYGSTDTQYFGPGTRLTVL.

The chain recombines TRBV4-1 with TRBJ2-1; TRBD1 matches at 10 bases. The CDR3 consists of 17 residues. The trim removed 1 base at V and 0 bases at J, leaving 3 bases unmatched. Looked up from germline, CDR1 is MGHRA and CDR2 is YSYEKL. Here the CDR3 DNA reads TGCGCCAGCAGCCAAGGACAGGGGGCGAGCTCCTACAATGAGCAGTTCTTC. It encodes CASSQGQGASSYNEQFF.

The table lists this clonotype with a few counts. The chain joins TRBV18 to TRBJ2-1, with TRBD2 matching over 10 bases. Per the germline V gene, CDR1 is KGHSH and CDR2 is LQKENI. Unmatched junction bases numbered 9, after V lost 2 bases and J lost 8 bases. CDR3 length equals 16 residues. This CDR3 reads CASSPLLAGYSDEQFF. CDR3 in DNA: TGTGCCAGCTCACCATTACTAGCGGGGTACTCGGATGAGCAGTTCTTC. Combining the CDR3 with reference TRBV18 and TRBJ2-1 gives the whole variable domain NAGVMQNPRHLVRRRGQEARLRCSPMKGHSHVYWYRQLPEEGLKFMVYLQKENIIDESGMPKERFSAEFPKEGPSILRIQQVVRGDSAAYFCASSPLLAGYSDEQFFGPGTRLTVL.

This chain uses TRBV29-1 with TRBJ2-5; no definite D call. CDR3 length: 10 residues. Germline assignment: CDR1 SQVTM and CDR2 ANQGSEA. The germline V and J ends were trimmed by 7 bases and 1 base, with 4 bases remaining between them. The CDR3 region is CSAVQETQYF. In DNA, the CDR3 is TGCAGCGCAGTCCAAGAGACCCAGTACTTC.

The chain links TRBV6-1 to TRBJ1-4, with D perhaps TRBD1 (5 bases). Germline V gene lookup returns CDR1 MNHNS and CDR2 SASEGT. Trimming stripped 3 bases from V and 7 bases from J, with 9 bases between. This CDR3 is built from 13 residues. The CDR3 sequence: CASSEGGLEKLFF. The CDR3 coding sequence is TGTGCCAGCAGTGAGGGGGGACTTGAAAAACTGTTTTTT.

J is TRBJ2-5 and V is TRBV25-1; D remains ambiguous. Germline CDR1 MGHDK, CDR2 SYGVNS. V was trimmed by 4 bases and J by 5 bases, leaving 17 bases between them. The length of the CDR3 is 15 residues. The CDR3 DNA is TGTGCCAGCAGTGCCCCGACGACTCGACTTGAGACCCAGTACTTC. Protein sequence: CASSAPTTRLETQYF.

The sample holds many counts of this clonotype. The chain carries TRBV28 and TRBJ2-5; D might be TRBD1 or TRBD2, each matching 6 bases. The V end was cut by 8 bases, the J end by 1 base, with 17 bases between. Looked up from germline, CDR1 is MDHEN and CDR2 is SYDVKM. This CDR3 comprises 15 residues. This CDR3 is CASLIGGGTQETQYF. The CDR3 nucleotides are TGTGCCAGCCTTATTGGAGGGGGGACCCAAGAGACCCAGTACTTC.

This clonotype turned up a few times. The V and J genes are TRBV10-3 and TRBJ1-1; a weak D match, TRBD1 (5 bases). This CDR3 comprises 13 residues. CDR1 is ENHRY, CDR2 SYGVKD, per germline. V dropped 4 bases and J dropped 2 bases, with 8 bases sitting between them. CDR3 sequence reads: CAISVGDNTEAFF. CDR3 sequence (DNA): TGTGCCATCAGTGTGGGGGATAACACTGAAGCTTTCTTT.

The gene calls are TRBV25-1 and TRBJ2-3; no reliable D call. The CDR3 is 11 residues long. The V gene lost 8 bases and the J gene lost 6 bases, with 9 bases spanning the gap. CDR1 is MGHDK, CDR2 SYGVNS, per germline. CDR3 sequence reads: CASAFLDTQYF. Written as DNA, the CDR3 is TGTGCCAGCGCCTTCCTGGATACGCAGTATTTT.

CDR3 amino acids: CASSGGGTSGNQPQHF. CDR3 nucleotide sequence: TGTGCCAGCAGTGGGGGGGGAACCAGCGGCAATCAGCCCCAGCATTTT. The gene calls are TRBV12-3 or TRBV12-4 and TRBJ1-5, with D perhaps matching TRBD1 (5 bases). The V gene lost 5 bases and the J gene lost 2 bases, with 16 bases spanning the gap. This CDR3 has 16 residues.

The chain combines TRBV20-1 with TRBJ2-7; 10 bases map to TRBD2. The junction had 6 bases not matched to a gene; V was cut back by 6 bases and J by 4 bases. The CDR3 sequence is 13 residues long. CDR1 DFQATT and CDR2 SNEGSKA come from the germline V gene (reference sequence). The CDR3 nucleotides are TGCAGTGCCGGCGAGACTAGCGGGTACGAGCAGTACTTC. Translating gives CSAGETSGYEQYF.

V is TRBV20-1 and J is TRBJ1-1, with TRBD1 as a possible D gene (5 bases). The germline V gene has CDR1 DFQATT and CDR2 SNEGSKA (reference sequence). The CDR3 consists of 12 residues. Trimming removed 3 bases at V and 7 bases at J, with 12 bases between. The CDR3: CSARGPRNEAFF. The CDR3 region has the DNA TGCAGTGCTAGGGGACCGAGAAATGAAGCTTTCTTT.

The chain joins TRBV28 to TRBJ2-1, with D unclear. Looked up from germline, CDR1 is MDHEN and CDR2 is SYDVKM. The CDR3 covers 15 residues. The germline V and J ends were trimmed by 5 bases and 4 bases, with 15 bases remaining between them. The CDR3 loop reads CASSPAWASYNEQFF. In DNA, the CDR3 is TGTGCCAGCAGTCCCGCCTGGGCCTCATACAATGAGCAGTTCTTC.

Written as DNA, the CDR3 is TGCAGTGCTAGTTGGGCAGGGGTTATAGGTGGTGAAAAACTGTTTTTT. Protein sequence: CSASWAGVIGGEKLFF. J is TRBJ1-4 and V is TRBV20-1, with D possibly TRBD1 on 6 matching bases. CDR3 size: 16 residues. Looked up from germline, CDR1 is DFQATT and CDR2 is SNEGSKA (reference sequence). V was clipped by 3 bases and J by 7 bases, with 21 bases between them.

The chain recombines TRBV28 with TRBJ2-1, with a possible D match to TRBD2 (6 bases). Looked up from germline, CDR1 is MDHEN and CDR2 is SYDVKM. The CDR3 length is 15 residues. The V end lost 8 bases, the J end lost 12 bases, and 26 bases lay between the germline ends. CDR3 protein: CASALLGTGVIRQFF. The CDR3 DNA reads TGTGCCAGCGCCCTCCTGGGGACTGGGGTAATTAGGCAGTTCTTC.

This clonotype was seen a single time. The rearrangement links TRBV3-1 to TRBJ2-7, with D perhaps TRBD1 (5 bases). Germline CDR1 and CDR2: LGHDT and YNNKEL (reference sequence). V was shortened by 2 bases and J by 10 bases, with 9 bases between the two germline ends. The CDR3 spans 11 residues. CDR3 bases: TGTGCCAGCAGCCAACAGGGCCCCCAGTACTTC. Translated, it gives CASSQQGPQYF.

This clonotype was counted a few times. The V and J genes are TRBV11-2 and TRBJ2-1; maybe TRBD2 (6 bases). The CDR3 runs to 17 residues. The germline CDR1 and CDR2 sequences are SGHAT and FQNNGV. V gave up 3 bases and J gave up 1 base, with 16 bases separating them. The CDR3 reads CASSFFTAGSSYNEQFF. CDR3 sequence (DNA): TGTGCCAGCAGCTTTTTCACAGCGGGTTCTTCCTACAATGAGCAGTTCTTC.

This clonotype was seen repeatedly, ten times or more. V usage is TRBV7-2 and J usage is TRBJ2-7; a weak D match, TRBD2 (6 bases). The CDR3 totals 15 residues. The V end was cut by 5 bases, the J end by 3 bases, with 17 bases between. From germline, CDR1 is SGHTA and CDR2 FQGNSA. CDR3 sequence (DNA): TGTGCCAGCAGCCCGGGGGTCTTCTCTCTCTACGAGCAGTACTTC. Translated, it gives CASSPGVFSLYEQYF.

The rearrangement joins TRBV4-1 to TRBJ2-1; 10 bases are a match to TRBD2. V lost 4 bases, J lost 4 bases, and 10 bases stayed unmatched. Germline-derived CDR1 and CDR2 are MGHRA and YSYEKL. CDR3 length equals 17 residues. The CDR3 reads CASSRGSVAGGYNEQFF. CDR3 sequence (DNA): TGCGCCAGCAGCCGAGGGTCGGTAGCGGGGGGTTACAATGAGCAGTTCTTC.

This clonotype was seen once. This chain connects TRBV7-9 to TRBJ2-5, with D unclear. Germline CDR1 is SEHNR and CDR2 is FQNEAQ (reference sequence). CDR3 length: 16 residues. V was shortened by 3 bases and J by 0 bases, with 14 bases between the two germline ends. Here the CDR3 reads CASSLLQVRYQETQYF. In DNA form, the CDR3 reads TGTGCCAGCAGCTTGCTCCAAGTGCGGTACCAAGAGACCCAGTACTTC.

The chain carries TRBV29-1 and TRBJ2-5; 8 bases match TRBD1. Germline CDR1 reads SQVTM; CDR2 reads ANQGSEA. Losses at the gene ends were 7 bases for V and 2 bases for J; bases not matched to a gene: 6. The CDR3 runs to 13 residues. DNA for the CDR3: TGCAGCGCCGAGGGGACAGGACAAGAGACCCAGTACTTC. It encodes CSAEGTGQETQYF.

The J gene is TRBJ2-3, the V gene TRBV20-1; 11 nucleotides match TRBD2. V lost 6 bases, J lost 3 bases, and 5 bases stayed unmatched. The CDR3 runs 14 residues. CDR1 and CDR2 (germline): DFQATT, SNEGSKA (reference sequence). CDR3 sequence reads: CSAPASGRTDTQYF. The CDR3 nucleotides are TGCAGTGCGCCTGCTAGCGGGAGGACAGATACGCAGTATTTT.

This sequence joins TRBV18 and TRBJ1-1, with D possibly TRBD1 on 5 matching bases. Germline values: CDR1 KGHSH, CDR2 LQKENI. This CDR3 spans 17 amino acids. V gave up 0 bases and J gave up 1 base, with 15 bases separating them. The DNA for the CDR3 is TGTGCCAGCTCACCACCGGGGCAGGGCGGTGGGAACACTGAAGCTTTCTTT. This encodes CASSPPGQGGGNTEAFF.

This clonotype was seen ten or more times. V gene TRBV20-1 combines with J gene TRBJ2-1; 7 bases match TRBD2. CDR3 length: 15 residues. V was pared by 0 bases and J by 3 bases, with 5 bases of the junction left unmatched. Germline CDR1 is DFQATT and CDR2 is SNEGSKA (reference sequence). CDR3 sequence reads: CSARDLGGSYNEQFF. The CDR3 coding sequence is TGCAGTGCTAGAGATCTGGGCGGGAGCTACAATGAGCAGTTCTTC.

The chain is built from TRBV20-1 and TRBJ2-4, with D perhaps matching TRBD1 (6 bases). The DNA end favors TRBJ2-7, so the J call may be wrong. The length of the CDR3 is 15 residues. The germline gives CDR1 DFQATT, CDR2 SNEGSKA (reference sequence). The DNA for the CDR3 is TGCAGTGCTAGAGATCCTACAGGGTCCCTCTACGAGCAGTACTTC. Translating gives CSARDPTGSLYEQYF.